A selection of T cell receptor beta chains follows, all from one sample in a study of blood T cell repertoires in COVID-19. Profiling relied on immunoSEQ multiplex PCR, and the TCRdb table lists in-frame clones only, not all of them. Found here are about 220,000 clones, 80% of them singletons; the top ten hold about 5%. Sequencing was done on a sample of peripheral blood. These receptors were collected from a human donor in a cohort sampled during active COVID-19. Each CDR3 is given with its conserved first and last residue. The D gene is left open where the match is weak. Size is stated for part of the rows, as once, few or many counts, or as a class when the clone is expanded.

D gene: TRBD2
J gene: TRBJ2-5
V gene: TRBV30
clone size: -
CDR3 DNA: TGTGCCTGGAGTGTAGGACTAGCGGGAGGCCAAGAGACCCAGTACTTC
CDR3 protein: CAWSVGLAGGQETQYF

D gene: -
J gene: TRBJ1-6
V gene: TRBV28
clone size: -
CDR3 DNA: TGTGCCAGCAGTTTAGGAGGTGATAATTCACCCCTCCACTTT
CDR3 protein: CASSLGGDNSPLHF

D gene: -
J gene: TRBJ1-4
V gene: TRBV27
clone size: once
CDR3 DNA: TGTGCCAGCAGTTCCACAGGCTCTAATGAAAAACTGTTTTTT
CDR3 protein: CASSSTGSNEKLFF

D gene: TRBD2
J gene: TRBJ2-1
V gene: TRBV27
clone size: -
CDR3 DNA: TGTGCCAGCACCCCCTCTGGGACTAGCGGACACAATGAGCAGTTCTTC
CDR3 protein: CASTPSGTSGHNEQFF

D gene: -
J gene: TRBJ2-1
V gene: TRBV11-3
clone size: few
CDR3 DNA: TGTGCCAGCAGCAATGGACAAAGCAATGAGCAGTTCTTC
CDR3 protein: CASSNGQSNEQFF

D gene: TRBD1
J gene: TRBJ2-7
V gene: TRBV6-1
clone size: once
CDR3 DNA: TGTGCCAGCAGTGATGGGACAGCCTACGAGCAGTACTTC
CDR3 protein: CASSDGTAYEQYF

D gene: TRBD1
J gene: TRBJ1-2
V gene: TRBV28
clone size: once
CDR3 DNA: TGTGCCAGCCAAGCCACAGGGGTTGTTGGCTACACCTTC
CDR3 protein: CASQATGVVGYTF

D gene: TRBD2
J gene: TRBJ2-7
V gene: TRBV29-1
clone size: -
CDR3 DNA: TGCAGCGTTGACCCTGGGGGCGGGAGGCTTTCCTACGAGCAGTACTTC
CDR3 protein: CSVDPGGGRLSYEQYF

D gene: -
J gene: TRBJ1-1
V gene: TRBV5-1
clone size: -
CDR3 DNA: TGCGCCAGCAGCCTGGACACACTGAACACTGAAGCTTTCTTT
CDR3 protein: CASSLDTLNTEAFF

D gene: TRBD1
J gene: TRBJ1-1
V gene: TRBV18
clone size: once
CDR3 DNA: TGTGCCAGCTCACCAGGACAGGGGGGAAAGAACACTGAAGCTTTCTTT
CDR3 protein: CASSPGQGGKNTEAFF

D gene: TRBD1
J gene: TRBJ1-1
V gene: TRBV19
clone size: -
CDR3 DNA: TGTGCCAGTCGCACAACAGGGGTAGCTTTCTTT
CDR3 protein: CASRTTGVAFF